Below, 3 T cell receptor beta chains from the same sample are listed, as sequenced in a study of blood T cells in healthy people across ages. Using a J-beta primer mix together with a sample-barcoded 5' primer, a second PCR was run for roughly 6 to 12 cycles. TCRdb processed the 5' RACE reads anew with MiXCR; each CDR3 protein has one entry. The repertoire holds about 720,000 distinct CDR3 sequences, 25% seen once, with more than 3% in the top ten. Separately, the same data were catalogued under a study of T cells of mothers and their children.

The sequencing input was blood. The receptors were gathered from a boy younger than 18 in good health.

This clonotype was seen ten or more times. V gene TRBV4-1 combines with J gene TRBJ2-5, with a tentative D call TRBD2 (5 bases). The DNA end lines up better with TRBJ2-7; the J call may be wrong. This CDR3 spans 15 amino acids. Germline values: CDR1 MGHRA, CDR2 YSYEKL. This chain's CDR3 is CASSQGRTEAYEQYF. Here the CDR3 DNA reads TGCGCCAGCAGCCAAGGTAGGACGGAGGCCTACGAGCAGTACTTC.

In its sample, this clonotype was seen a few times. The V gene is TRBV29-1, the J gene TRBJ1-2, with D unresolved. Trimming left V 6 bases short and J 4 bases short, with 12 bases between. CDR1 is SQVTM and CDR2 is ANQGSEA in the germline V gene. This CDR3 region has 12 residues. The CDR3 loop reads CSVREGVYGYTF. CDR3 in DNA: TGCAGCGTCCGGGAGGGCGTCTATGGCTACACCTTC.

The J gene is TRBJ1-4, the V gene TRBV6-6; 7 nucleotides agree with TRBD1. Germline CDR1 MNHNY, CDR2 SVGAGI (reference sequence). The CDR3 is 14 residues long. Trimming cost V 5 bases and J 7 bases; bases outside gene matches: 7. In nucleotides, the CDR3 is TGTGCCAGCAGTCCCAGGGGGGTGGGTGAAAAACTGTTTTTT. Its protein is CASSPRGVGEKLFF.